This entry lists 6 T cell receptor beta chains sequenced from one sample in a study of post-analysis software for immune sequencing data. No antigen is known for these receptors. Incorporated into the TCR beta cDNA libraries were unique molecular identifiers, which served to reduce PCR and sequencing biases. Each CDR3 protein gets one entry after TCRdb re-called the PCR reads with MiXCR. Of fewer than 850,000 distinct CDR3 sequences listed, 25% to 30% are singletons. The study's findings and limits: Included in a set of a handful of TRBV segments more frequent in patients than controls were TRBV5-6, TRBV5-1 and TRBV20-1.

The sequenced material came from blood. The source is a girl aged 5-17 years with multiple sclerosis.

This chain links TRBV20-1 with TRBJ2-7, with a tentative D call TRBD2 (6 bases). The CDR3 sequence is 15 residues long. The V gene's germline CDR1 is DFQATT and CDR2 SNEGSKA (reference sequence). The V end was cut by 5 bases, the J end by 5 bases, with 22 bases between. CDR3 residues: CSAYPRTGVGNEQYF. The CDR3 DNA follows: TGCAGTGCTTACCCCAGAACGGGGGTCGGTAACGAGCAGTACTTC.

This clonotype came up a few times. V and J are TRBV7-9 and TRBJ2-7, with D maybe TRBD1 (6 bases). This CDR3 has 16 residues. Per germline, CDR1 SEHNR and CDR2 FQNEAQ (reference sequence). V dropped 5 bases and J dropped 4 bases, with 21 bases sitting between them. This chain's CDR3 is CASSQGTPAMGYEQYF. The CDR3 DNA sequence: TGTGCCAGCAGCCAAGGGACACCAGCTATGGGATACGAGCAGTACTTC.

CDR3 DNA: TGCGCCAGCAGCTTTTCAACAGGGCGCCGCCAAGAGACCCAGTACTTC. It yields the protein CASSFSTGRRQETQYF. V gene TRBV5-1 combines with J gene TRBJ2-5; weak D call: TRBD1 (6 bases). This CDR3 is 16 amino acids long. The V and J ends lost 2 bases and 1 base respectively, with 15 bases between them. CDR1 and CDR2 (germline): SGHRS, YFSETQ.

The V and J genes are TRBV5-1 and TRBJ2-1, with a possible D match to TRBD2 (5 bases). CDR1 is SGHRS, CDR2 YFSETQ, per germline. This CDR3 is built from 12 residues. V shed 0 bases and J shed 10 bases, with 8 bases lying between them. CDR3 sequence: CASSLVAGEQFF. In nucleotides, the CDR3 is TGCGCCAGCAGCTTGGTCGCGGGCGAGCAGTTCTTC.

V and J are TRBV6-5 and TRBJ2-1; D perhaps matches TRBD2 (6 bases). Trimming took 2 bases from V and 2 from J, leaving 10 bases between them. Per the germline V gene, CDR1 is MNHEY and CDR2 is SVGAGI. CDR3 length equals 15 residues. The CDR3 loop reads CASSYARGTYNEQFF. Written as DNA, the CDR3 is TGTGCCAGCAGTTACGCGCGGGGTACCTACAATGAGCAGTTCTTC.

This clonotype was detected only a few times. V gene TRBV5-1 combines with J gene TRBJ1-4, with D tentatively TRBD1 (5 bases). Trimming removed 4 bases from V and 3 bases from J, with 16 bases in between. The CDR3 loop spans 16 amino acids. Germline V gene sequence: CDR1 SGHRS, CDR2 YFSETQ. The CDR3 sequence: CASSPQVGGANEKLFF. The CDR3 DNA is TGCGCCAGCAGCCCCCAGGTTGGAGGGGCTAATGAAAAACTGTTTTTT.